This T cell receptor beta chain comes out of a study of T cell repertoires in cytomegalovirus infection. Study-level information: HLA-B-restricted CMV epitopes that are well studied, plus recently identified HLA-C-restricted ones, were used by the study.

With respect to this clonotype: The target antigen is unknown.

The V gene lost 3 bases and the J gene lost 8 bases, with 17 bases spanning the gap. The CDR3 is 14 amino acids. Germline CDR1 DFQATT, CDR2 SNEGSKA (reference sequence). TCRdb re-called the reads with MiXCR, one entry per CDR3 protein. The sample lists about 570,000 distinct CDR3 sequences, roughly 43% occurring once. The sequencing here drew on cultured PBMCs, taken from culture after CMV antigen stimulation. The source of this sequence is a human donor in good health (CMV status not recorded). Some clones in this sample may be carry-over from other donors' samples. This chain uses TRBV20-1 with TRBJ2-1, with TRBD1 as a possible D gene (6 bases). CDR3 residues: CSASGEDRFDEQFF. The CDR3 coding sequence is TGCAGTGCTAGTGGAGAAGACAGGTTCGATGAGCAGTTCTTC.